This passage covers 7 T cell receptor beta chains from one sample sequenced in a study of cytomegalovirus exposure and HLA in healthy donors. The PCR was carried out with 60 Vbeta primers and 13 Jbeta primers. Only in-frame clones appear in the TCRdb table, and some are missing; sequencing was by immunoSEQ multiplex PCR. Of some 150,000 clones in the sample, 75% to 85% are singletons; the top ten hold around 2.3%. The material sequenced was PBMCs. Every receptor here comes from a woman aged 50 to 60 in good health and CMV-seronegative.

This chain uses TRBV10-1 with TRBJ2-1, with D perhaps matching TRBD2 (6 bases). Germline values: CDR1 WNHNN, CDR2 SYGVQD (reference sequence). This CDR3 is built from 15 residues. Trimming left V 3 bases short and J 4 bases short, with 13 bases between. CDR3 protein: CASSDSGLRYNEQFF. CDR3 DNA sequence: TGCGCCAGCAGTGATTCTGGACTACGTTACAATGAGCAGTTCTTC.

Only a few counts were recorded for this clone. The V call is TRBV7-2, the J call TRBJ2-3; perhaps TRBD2 as D (5 bases). CDR3 size: 13 residues. Trimming removed 2 bases from V and 10 bases from J, with 13 bases in between. CDR1 SGHTA and CDR2 FQGNSA come from the germline V gene. The CDR3 here is CASSLNRGLAQYF. Written as DNA, the CDR3 is TGTGCCAGCAGCTTAAATCGGGGTTTGGCGCAGTATTTT.

This clone was seen only a few times. The rearrangement links TRBV19 to TRBJ1-3; D may be TRBD1 (5 bases). The CDR3 is made up of 14 amino acids. Germline loops: CDR1 LNHDA, CDR2 SQIVND (reference sequence). Trimming cost V 8 bases and J 3 bases, with 14 bases left between them. In nucleotides, the CDR3 is TGTGCCAGTTGCCCAAGGGGCAATGGAAACACCATATATTTT. Its protein is CASCPRGNGNTIYF. Filled out from reference TRBV19 and TRBJ1-3, the complete variable domain reads DGGITQSPKYLFRKEGQNVTLSCEQNLNHDAMYWYRQDPGQGLRLIYYSQIVNDFQKGDIAEGYSVSREKKESFPLTVTSAQKNPTAFYLCASCPRGNGNTIYFGEGSWLTVV.

CDR3 region: CASSLGGIGEQYF. The CDR3, as DNA: TGTGCCAGCAGTTTAGGAGGGATTGGCGAGCAGTACTTC. This chain connects TRBV27 to TRBJ2-7; maybe TRBD2 (6 bases). Trimming shortened V by 2 bases and J by 6 bases, and 11 bases separated the two germline ends. CDR1 and CDR2 from the germline V gene are MNHEY and SMNVEV (reference sequence). The CDR3 is 13 amino acids.

The chain recombines TRBV4-3 with TRBJ2-5; TRBD2 aligns across 12 bases. The V gene's germline CDR1 is LGHNA and CDR2 YSLEER. The CDR3 runs 16 residues. V shed 3 bases, J shed 7 bases, and the junction held 9 bases outside the gene matches. The DNA of the CDR3 is TGCGCCAGCAGCCACCCCGGACCTAGCGGGGGGGGGACCCAGTACTTC. Translating gives CASSHPGPSGGGTQYF.

The chain couples TRBV5-1 to TRBJ1-1; D is ambiguous. Trimming left V 3 bases short and J 0 bases short, with 6 bases between. This CDR3 has 13 amino acids. Germline CDR1 is SGHRS and CDR2 is YFSETQ. This chain's CDR3 is CASSWQVNTEAFF. CDR3 DNA sequence: TGCGCCAGCAGCTGGCAGGTGAACACTGAAGCTTTCTTT.

The sample holds a few counts of this clone. J is TRBJ1-2 and V is TRBV15; no definite D call. The V gene lost 0 bases and the J gene lost 4 bases, with 9 bases spanning the gap. The V gene's germline CDR1 is LNHNV and CDR2 YYDKDF (reference sequence). The CDR3 contains 14 residues. The DNA for the CDR3 is TGTGCCACCAGCAGAGACGGGGATGGCTATGGCTACACCTTC. Amino acid sequence: CATSRDGDGYGYTF.